A selection of T cell receptor beta chains follows, all from one sample in a study of blood T cell repertoires in COVID-19. The assay was immunoSEQ multiplex PCR, and TCRdb's table has in-frame clones only and misses some. The sample yields 150,000 to 200,000 clones, around 82% seen once. Sequenced sample: PBMCs or T cells enriched from blood (not recorded which). The receptors come from a woman aged 55 to 70 with acute COVID-19. CDR3s include the opening cysteine and the closing phenylalanine or tryptophan. D genes are given only for firm matches. Part of the rows lack a size; the others show once, few, many or a class for expanded clones.

v_call: TRBV11-2; d_call: NA; clone_size: NA; j_call: TRBJ1-2; cdr3_length: 12; cdr3_nt: TGTGCCAGCAGCTTAAGGCAGGGGACCTACACCTTC; cdr3_aa: CASSLRQGTYTF
v_call: TRBV3-1/TRBV3-2; d_call: NA; clone_size: NA; j_call: TRBJ2-5; cdr3_length: 16; cdr3_nt: TGTGCCAGCAGCCAGAGTAAGGGAGGGGGGTTGGAGACCCAGTACTTC; cdr3_aa: CASSQSKGGGLETQYF
v_call: TRBV4-3; d_call: TRBD1; clone_size: NA; j_call: TRBJ1-4; cdr3_length: 16; cdr3_nt: TGCGCCAGCAGCCAAGGGGAGGGACAGGGGGTGGCCAAACTGTTTTTT; cdr3_aa: CASSQGEGQGVAKLFF
v_call: TRBV10-3; d_call: NA; clone_size: NA; j_call: TRBJ2-1; cdr3_length: 13; cdr3_nt: TGTGCCATCAGTTCCGGGACTCGGGGTGAGCAGTTCTTC; cdr3_aa: CAISSGTRGEQFF
v_call: TRBV19; d_call: NA; clone_size: NA; j_call: TRBJ1-2; cdr3_length: 15; cdr3_nt: TGTGCCAGTAGTATCCGACAGCGACGGTGGGATGGCTACACCTTC; cdr3_aa: CASSIRQRRWDGYTF
v_call: TRBV7-2; d_call: TRBD2; clone_size: NA; j_call: TRBJ2-7; cdr3_length: 17; cdr3_nt: TGTGCCAGCAGCTTAGACTCGCGTAGCGGGAGGATCTACGAGCAGTACTTC; cdr3_aa: CASSLDSRSGRIYEQYF
v_call: TRBV4-1; d_call: TRBD1; clone_size: NA; j_call: TRBJ1-2; cdr3_length: 15; cdr3_nt: TGCGCCAGCAGCCAAGGGTCCGGGACAGATTATGGCTACACCTTC; cdr3_aa: CASSQGSGTDYGYTF
v_call: TRBV4-1; d_call: NA; clone_size: NA; j_call: TRBJ1-5; cdr3_length: 18; cdr3_nt: TGCGCCAGCAGCCAACTGTTAACAGGGTCTTATAGCAATCAGCCCCAGCATTTT; cdr3_aa: CASSQLLTGSYSNQPQHF
v_call: TRBV7-2; d_call: NA; clone_size: NA; j_call: TRBJ1-3; cdr3_length: 15; cdr3_nt: TGTGCCAGCAGCCGGTGGGCAACCTCTGGAAACACCATATATTTT; cdr3_aa: CASSRWATSGNTIYF
v_call: TRBV5-5; d_call: NA; clone_size: NA; j_call: TRBJ1-2; cdr3_length: 14; cdr3_nt: TGTGCCAGCAGCTTGCTGGGGCAAGACTATGGCTACACCTTC; cdr3_aa: CASSLLGQDYGYTF
v_call: TRBV7-9; d_call: NA; clone_size: NA; j_call: TRBJ2-2; cdr3_length: 12; cdr3_nt: TGTGCCAGCGTCGCGGGGACCGGGGAGCTGTTTTTT; cdr3_aa: CASVAGTGELFF
v_call: TRBV9; d_call: NA; clone_size: NA; j_call: TRBJ2-7; cdr3_length: 14; cdr3_nt: TGTGCCAGCAGCGTAGAAAGCGCCTCCTACGAGCAGTACTTC; cdr3_aa: CASSVESASYEQYF
v_call: TRBV5-1; d_call: NA; clone_size: NA; j_call: TRBJ2-5; cdr3_length: 14; cdr3_nt: TGCGCCAGCAGCTTTGGGAGAGAGAAAGAGACCCAGTACTTC; cdr3_aa: CASSFGREKETQYF
v_call: TRBV30; d_call: TRBD1; clone_size: NA; j_call: TRBJ2-1; cdr3_length: 15; cdr3_nt: TGTGCCTGGAGGACAGGGGGAAGGGGGGTGGATGAGCAGTTCTTC; cdr3_aa: CAWRTGGRGVDEQFF
v_call: TRBV5-5; d_call: TRBD2; clone_size: NA; j_call: TRBJ2-7; cdr3_length: 15; cdr3_nt: TGTGCCAGCAGCATAGAGACTAGCGGGACCTACGAGCAGTACTTC; cdr3_aa: CASSIETSGTYEQYF
v_call: TRBV7-2; d_call: TRBD1; clone_size: NA; j_call: TRBJ1-2; cdr3_length: 16; cdr3_nt: TGTGCCAGCAGCGTAGACCGGGACAGGGGGCAAGGAGGCTACACCTTC; cdr3_aa: CASSVDRDRGQGGYTF
v_call: TRBV6-4; d_call: NA; clone_size: NA; j_call: TRBJ1-2; cdr3_length: 13; cdr3_nt: TGTGCCAGCAGGCTAGGACAGATCGGGGGCTACACCTTC; cdr3_aa: CASRLGQIGGYTF
v_call: TRBV10-2; d_call: NA; clone_size: NA; j_call: TRBJ2-3; cdr3_length: 15; cdr3_nt: TGCGCCAGCAGTGAGTCGGGGACTAGCACAGATACGCAGTATTTT; cdr3_aa: CASSESGTSTDTQYF
v_call: TRBV9; d_call: NA; clone_size: once; j_call: TRBJ2-3; cdr3_length: 14; cdr3_nt: TGTGCCAGCAGCGTCACGACGACCAGGGATACGCAGTATTTT; cdr3_aa: CASSVTTTRDTQYF
v_call: TRBV6-5; d_call: NA; clone_size: many; j_call: TRBJ2-5; cdr3_length: 13; cdr3_nt: TGTGCCAGCAGCCAGACCCAGGGAGGGACCCAGTACTTC; cdr3_aa: CASSQTQGGTQYF
v_call: TRBV19; d_call: NA; clone_size: many; j_call: TRBJ1-2; cdr3_length: 13; cdr3_nt: TGTGCCAGTAGTATAGGGCAGGTGTATGGCTACACCTTC; cdr3_aa: CASSIGQVYGYTF
v_call: TRBV15; d_call: NA; clone_size: NA; j_call: TRBJ1-2; cdr3_length: 14; cdr3_nt: TGTGCCACCAGCAGGGCTCTTGAGGTCGATGGCTACACCTTC; cdr3_aa: CATSRALEVDGYTF
v_call: TRBV3-1/TRBV3-2; d_call: NA; clone_size: NA; j_call: TRBJ1-3; cdr3_length: 15; cdr3_nt: TGTGCCAGCAGCCGCAGGGTCGACAGAAGAAACACCATATATTTT; cdr3_aa: CASSRRVDRRNTIYF
v_call: TRBV6-5; d_call: TRBD2; clone_size: NA; j_call: TRBJ2-6; cdr3_length: 14; cdr3_nt: TGTGCCAGCCGGGAGGGGAAAGGGGCCAACGTCCTGACTTTC; cdr3_aa: CASREGKGANVLTF
v_call: TRBV6-5; d_call: NA; clone_size: NA; j_call: TRBJ1-2; cdr3_length: 12; cdr3_nt: TGTGCCAGCACCTCGGCGGGGGAAGGCTACACCTTC; cdr3_aa: CASTSAGEGYTF
v_call: TRBV19; d_call: TRBD1; clone_size: once; j_call: TRBJ1-6; cdr3_length: 16; cdr3_nt: TGTGCCAGTAGTATCACCGGGACAGGGAAAAATTCACCCCTCCACTTT; cdr3_aa: CASSITGTGKNSPLHF
v_call: TRBV7-9; d_call: NA; clone_size: NA; j_call: TRBJ1-4; cdr3_length: 18; cdr3_nt: TGTGCCAGCAGCTTAGCAGGTTCCGGCAGGGCCCCTCAAGAAAAACTGTTTTTT; cdr3_aa: CASSLAGSGRAPQEKLFF
v_call: TRBV5-6; d_call: TRBD1; clone_size: many; j_call: TRBJ1-2; cdr3_length: 16; cdr3_nt: TGTGCCAGCAGCTACCAAGACAGGGCTTCTAACTATGGCTACACCTTC; cdr3_aa: CASSYQDRASNYGYTF
v_call: TRBV19; d_call: TRBD1; clone_size: NA; j_call: TRBJ1-5; cdr3_length: 15; cdr3_nt: TGTGCCAGTACCACAGACAGGGGGTCCAATCAGCCCCAGCATTTT; cdr3_aa: CASTTDRGSNQPQHF
v_call: TRBV6-1; d_call: NA; clone_size: NA; j_call: TRBJ1-3; cdr3_length: 16; cdr3_nt: TGTGCCAGCAGTGAAGCATTCCCAGGGTTGGGAAACACCATATATTTT; cdr3_aa: CASSEAFPGLGNTIYF
v_call: TRBV4-2; d_call: NA; clone_size: NA; j_call: TRBJ2-1; cdr3_length: 13; cdr3_nt: TGTGCCAGCAGCCTCGACGGGGAGAGGGAGCAGTTCTTC; cdr3_aa: CASSLDGEREQFF
v_call: TRBV7-9; d_call: NA; clone_size: NA; j_call: TRBJ1-2; cdr3_length: 14; cdr3_nt: TGTGCCAGCAGCCCCGGGACGGGGGACTATGGCTACACCTTC; cdr3_aa: CASSPGTGDYGYTF
v_call: TRBV29-1; d_call: TRBD1; clone_size: NA; j_call: TRBJ1-5; cdr3_length: 15; cdr3_nt: TGCAGCGTACAAGATACTACAGGGGCGGGGCAGCCCCAGCATTTT; cdr3_aa: CSVQDTTGAGQPQHF
v_call: TRBV7-9; d_call: NA; clone_size: few; j_call: TRBJ1-2; cdr3_length: 16; cdr3_nt: TGTGCCAGCAGCTACGCCGGGACACCCATCGGCTATGGCTACACCTTC; cdr3_aa: CASSYAGTPIGYGYTF
v_call: TRBV6-2/TRBV6-3; d_call: TRBD2; clone_size: once; j_call: TRBJ2-1; cdr3_length: 15; cdr3_nt: TGTGCCAGCAGTCTGGGACTAGCGGGGGGGCGAGAGCAGTTCTTC; cdr3_aa: CASSLGLAGGREQFF
v_call: TRBV5-5; d_call: TRBD1; clone_size: many; j_call: TRBJ1-6; cdr3_length: 16; cdr3_nt: TGTGCCAGCAGCACCGAGACAGGGGGGGGAAATTCACCCCTCCACTTT; cdr3_aa: CASSTETGGGNSPLHF
v_call: TRBV4-3; d_call: TRBD2; clone_size: NA; j_call: TRBJ2-3; cdr3_length: 15; cdr3_nt: TGCGCCAGCAGCCAAGCCGGGGGGGGGCTTCATACGCAGTATTTT; cdr3_aa: CASSQAGGGLHTQYF
v_call: TRBV7-2; d_call: TRBD2; clone_size: NA; j_call: TRBJ2-2; cdr3_length: 16; cdr3_nt: TGTGCCAGCAGCGCGCCTCGGGGGGCGAACACCGGGGAGCTGTTTTTT; cdr3_aa: CASSAPRGANTGELFF
v_call: TRBV15; d_call: NA; clone_size: NA; j_call: TRBJ2-1; cdr3_length: 17; cdr3_nt: TGTGCCACCAGCAGGGAACTCACTGGGACAACATACAATGAGCAGTTCTTC; cdr3_aa: CATSRELTGTTYNEQFF
v_call: TRBV10-1; d_call: NA; clone_size: NA; j_call: TRBJ2-3; cdr3_length: 15; cdr3_nt: TGCGCCAGCAGAGGAGGACTGGGTAGCACAGATACGCAGTATTTT; cdr3_aa: CASRGGLGSTDTQYF
v_call: TRBV21-1; d_call: NA; clone_size: NA; j_call: TRBJ1-2; cdr3_length: 11; cdr3_nt: TGTGCCGGTAAAGGACAGAACGGCTACACCTTC; cdr3_aa: CAGKGQNGYTF
v_call: TRBV4-1; d_call: NA; clone_size: once; j_call: TRBJ1-1; cdr3_length: 12; cdr3_nt: TGCGCCAGCAGCCAAGCGGACACTGAAGCTTTCTTT; cdr3_aa: CASSQADTEAFF
v_call: TRBV5-1; d_call: TRBD1; clone_size: NA; j_call: TRBJ2-1; cdr3_length: 15; cdr3_nt: TGCGCCAGCAGCTTGGGACCGGGACAGGGGGTTGAGCAGTTCTTC; cdr3_aa: CASSLGPGQGVEQFF
v_call: TRBV6-5; d_call: NA; clone_size: NA; j_call: TRBJ2-2; cdr3_length: 16; cdr3_nt: TGTGCCAGCAGTTACTCGTCGGAGAGTAGGACCGGGGAGCTGTTTTTT; cdr3_aa: CASSYSSESRTGELFF
v_call: TRBV6-5; d_call: NA; clone_size: NA; j_call: TRBJ1-4; cdr3_length: 14; cdr3_nt: TGTGCCAGCTCACGAGACAGTCTTAATGAAAAACTGTTTTTT; cdr3_aa: CASSRDSLNEKLFF
v_call: TRBV12-3/TRBV12-4; d_call: NA; clone_size: NA; j_call: TRBJ1-2; cdr3_length: 13; cdr3_nt: TGTGCCAGCAGTTTATCAGGGTACTATGGCTACACCTTC; cdr3_aa: CASSLSGYYGYTF
v_call: TRBV5-1; d_call: TRBD2; clone_size: NA; j_call: TRBJ2-1; cdr3_length: 15; cdr3_nt: TGCGCCAGCACCCTTAGCGGGGGGGGTGGCAATGAGCAGTTCTTC; cdr3_aa: CASTLSGGGGNEQFF
v_call: TRBV14; d_call: TRBD1; clone_size: NA; j_call: TRBJ1-5; cdr3_length: 16; cdr3_nt: TGTGCCAGCAGCCAAGACCGGACAGGGGTACATCAGCCCCAGCATTTT; cdr3_aa: CASSQDRTGVHQPQHF
v_call: TRBV9; d_call: TRBD1; clone_size: NA; j_call: TRBJ1-3; cdr3_length: 20; cdr3_nt: TGTGCCAGCAGCGGGGGGTTCGGACAGGGATCTAGTAACTCTGGAAACACCATATATTTT; cdr3_aa: CASSGGFGQGSSNSGNTIYF
v_call: TRBV6-5; d_call: TRBD2; clone_size: NA; j_call: TRBJ2-7; cdr3_length: 14; cdr3_nt: TGTGCCAGTGATAGCGGGAGAGACGCCTACGAGCAGTACTTC; cdr3_aa: CASDSGRDAYEQYF
v_call: TRBV7-9; d_call: TRBD1; clone_size: few; j_call: TRBJ1-1; cdr3_length: 15; cdr3_nt: TGTGCCAGCAGCCTAGAGGGACAGGGAAGGACTGAAGCTTTCTTT; cdr3_aa: CASSLEGQGRTEAFF
v_call: TRBV30; d_call: NA; clone_size: NA; j_call: TRBJ2-1; cdr3_length: 14; cdr3_nt: TGTGCCTGGAGTGTCAGCGCGCTGTCTAATGAGCAGTTCTTC; cdr3_aa: CAWSVSALSNEQFF
v_call: TRBV5-4; d_call: TRBD1; clone_size: few; j_call: TRBJ1-1; cdr3_length: 16; cdr3_nt: TGTGCCAGCAGCGAAGGGACAGGGAGGTTTGACGCTGAAGCTTTCTTT; cdr3_aa: CASSEGTGRFDAEAFF
v_call: TRBV7-9; d_call: TRBD1; clone_size: NA; j_call: TRBJ2-4; cdr3_length: 14; cdr3_nt: TGTGCCAGCTCCGGCCCGAGACAGGGTCAGATTCAGTACTTC; cdr3_aa: CASSGPRQGQIQYF
v_call: TRBV30; d_call: NA; clone_size: NA; j_call: TRBJ1-1; cdr3_length: 14; cdr3_nt: TGTGCCTGGAGTGCCCGCAGGGGAAACACTGAAGCTTTCTTT; cdr3_aa: CAWSARRGNTEAFF
v_call: TRBV5-1; d_call: TRBD1; clone_size: NA; j_call: TRBJ1-6; cdr3_length: 16; cdr3_nt: TGCGCCAGCAGCTTGAACTACGTACAGGGGAATTCACCCCTCCACTTT; cdr3_aa: CASSLNYVQGNSPLHF
v_call: TRBV10-1; d_call: NA; clone_size: NA; j_call: TRBJ2-7; cdr3_length: 13; cdr3_nt: TGCGCCAGCAGTGAGAAGGTCTTCGGGGAGCAGTACTTC; cdr3_aa: CASSEKVFGEQYF